The sequence of this T cell receptor (beta chain) was determined in a study of CD8 T cells in ankylosing spondylitis. On this clonotype: Its antigen is currently unknown.

Each CDR3 protein is one row after TCRdb ran MiXCR on the 5' RACE reads. The sample lists 100,000 to 150,000 distinct CDR3 sequences; about an eighth were seen once. V was pared by 3 bases and J by 0 bases, with 12 bases of the junction left unmatched. This CDR3 has 17 amino acids. Germline CDR1 is DFQATT and CDR2 is SNEGSKA (reference sequence). Study conclusions and caveats: Earlier studies detected some motif variants in reactive arthritis synovial fluid and blood.

Material for sequencing was blood, either unsorted or a sorted T cell fraction (not recorded which). V is TRBV20-1 and J is TRBJ2-7; 9 bases line up with TRBD2. This TCR derives from a female donor with ankylosing spondylitis or in good health (not recorded which). CDR3 in DNA: TGCAGTGCTAGGGGGGCTAGCGGGGTTTTAGACTCCTACGAGCAGTACTTC. Translation gives CSARGASGVLDSYEQYF.